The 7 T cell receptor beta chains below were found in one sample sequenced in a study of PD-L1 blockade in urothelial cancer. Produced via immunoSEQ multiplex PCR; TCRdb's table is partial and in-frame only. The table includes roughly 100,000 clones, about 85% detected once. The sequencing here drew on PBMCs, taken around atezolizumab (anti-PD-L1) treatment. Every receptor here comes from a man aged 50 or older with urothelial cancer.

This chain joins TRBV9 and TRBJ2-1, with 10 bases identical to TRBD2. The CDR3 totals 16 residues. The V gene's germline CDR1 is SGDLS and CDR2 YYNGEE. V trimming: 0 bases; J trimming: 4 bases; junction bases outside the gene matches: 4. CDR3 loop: CASSVGSSGSYNEQFF. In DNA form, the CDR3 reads TGTGCCAGCAGCGTAGGTTCTAGCGGGAGTTACAATGAGCAGTTCTTC.

DNA of the CDR3: TGCGCCAGCAGCTTGGATGGCGCAGGAGGAGAAAAACTGTTTTTT. Translation gives CASSLDGAGGEKLFF. The rearrangement uses TRBV5-1 and TRBJ1-4, with D unclear. The CDR3 sequence is 15 residues long. Trimming left V 0 bases short and J 8 bases short, with 14 bases between. Germline values: CDR1 SGHRS, CDR2 YFSETQ.

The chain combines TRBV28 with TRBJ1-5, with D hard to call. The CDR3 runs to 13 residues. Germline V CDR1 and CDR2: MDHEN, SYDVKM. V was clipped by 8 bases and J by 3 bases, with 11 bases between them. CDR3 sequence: CASGLKNNQPQHF. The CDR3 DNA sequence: TGTGCCAGCGGCCTCAAGAACAATCAGCCCCAGCATTTT.

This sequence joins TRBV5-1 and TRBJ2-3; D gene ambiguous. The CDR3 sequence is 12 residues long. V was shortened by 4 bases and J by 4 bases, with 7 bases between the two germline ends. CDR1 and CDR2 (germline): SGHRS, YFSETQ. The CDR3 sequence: CASSNSPDTQYF. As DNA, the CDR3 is TGCGCCAGCAGCAATAGCCCAGATACGCAGTATTTT.

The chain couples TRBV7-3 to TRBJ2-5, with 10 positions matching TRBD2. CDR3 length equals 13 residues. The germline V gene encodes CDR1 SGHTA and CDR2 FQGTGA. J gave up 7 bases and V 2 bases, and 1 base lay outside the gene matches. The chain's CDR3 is CASSLASGGTQYF. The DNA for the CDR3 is TGTGCCAGCAGCTTAGCTAGCGGGGGGACCCAGTACTTC.

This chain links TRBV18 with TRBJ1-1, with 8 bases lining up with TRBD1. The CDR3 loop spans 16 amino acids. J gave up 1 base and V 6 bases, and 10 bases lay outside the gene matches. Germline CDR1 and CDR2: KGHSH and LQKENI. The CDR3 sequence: CASSSKQGVGNTEAFF. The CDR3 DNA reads TGTGCCAGCTCGTCCAAACAGGGGGTAGGGAACACTGAAGCTTTCTTT.

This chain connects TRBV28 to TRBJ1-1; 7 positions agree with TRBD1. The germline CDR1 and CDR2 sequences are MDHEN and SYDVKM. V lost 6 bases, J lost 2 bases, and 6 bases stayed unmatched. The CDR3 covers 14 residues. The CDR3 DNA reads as TGTGCCAGCAGAAGACAGGGTGGAAACACTGAAGCTTTCTTT. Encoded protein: CASRRQGGNTEAFF.